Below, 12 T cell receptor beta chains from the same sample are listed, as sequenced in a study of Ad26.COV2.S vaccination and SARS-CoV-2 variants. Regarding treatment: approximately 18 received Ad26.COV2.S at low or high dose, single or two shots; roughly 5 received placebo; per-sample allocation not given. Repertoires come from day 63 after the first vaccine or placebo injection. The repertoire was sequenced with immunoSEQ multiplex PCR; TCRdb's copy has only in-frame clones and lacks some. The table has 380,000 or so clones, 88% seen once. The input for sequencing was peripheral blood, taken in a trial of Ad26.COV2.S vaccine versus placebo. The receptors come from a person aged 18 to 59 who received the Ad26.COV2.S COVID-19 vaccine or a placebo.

This CDR3 reads CASSVARGGTEAFF. In DNA, the CDR3 is TGTGCCAGCAGCGTAGCTAGAGGGGGGACTGAAGCTTTCTTT. The J gene is TRBJ1-1, the V gene TRBV9; possible D gene TRBD1, 6 bases. This CDR3 comprises 14 residues. CDR1 is SGDLS and CDR2 is YYNGEE in the germline V gene. The V and J ends lost 0 bases and 5 bases respectively, with 11 bases between them.

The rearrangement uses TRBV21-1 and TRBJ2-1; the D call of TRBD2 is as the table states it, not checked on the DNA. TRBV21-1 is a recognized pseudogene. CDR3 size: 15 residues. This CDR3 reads CASSKESLVCNEQFF. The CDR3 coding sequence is TGTGCCAGCAGCAAAGAAAGTCTAGTATGCAATGAGCAGTTCTTC.

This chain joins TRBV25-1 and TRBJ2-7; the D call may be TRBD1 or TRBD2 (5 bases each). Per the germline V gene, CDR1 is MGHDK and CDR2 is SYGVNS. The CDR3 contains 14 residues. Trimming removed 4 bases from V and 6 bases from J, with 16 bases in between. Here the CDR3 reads CASSAHRTGGEQYF. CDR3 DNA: TGTGCCAGCAGTGCACATCGTACAGGAGGCGAGCAGTACTTC.

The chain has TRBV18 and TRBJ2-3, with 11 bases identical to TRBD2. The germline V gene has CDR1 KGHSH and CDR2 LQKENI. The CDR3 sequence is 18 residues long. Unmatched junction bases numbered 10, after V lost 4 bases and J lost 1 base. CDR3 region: CASSRGTSGGRGTDTQYF. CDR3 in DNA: TGTGCCAGCTCACGAGGGACTAGCGGAGGCCGGGGCACAGATACGCAGTATTTT.

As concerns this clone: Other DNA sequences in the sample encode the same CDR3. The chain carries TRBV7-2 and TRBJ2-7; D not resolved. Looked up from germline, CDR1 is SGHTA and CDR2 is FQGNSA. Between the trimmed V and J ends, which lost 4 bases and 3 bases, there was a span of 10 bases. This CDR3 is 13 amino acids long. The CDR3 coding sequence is TGTGCCAGCAGCTCAGGACGCGGCTACGAGCAGTACTTC. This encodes CASSSGRGYEQYF.

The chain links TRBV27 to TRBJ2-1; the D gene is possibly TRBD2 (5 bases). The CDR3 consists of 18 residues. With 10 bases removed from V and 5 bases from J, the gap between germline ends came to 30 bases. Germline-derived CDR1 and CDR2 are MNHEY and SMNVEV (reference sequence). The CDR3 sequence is CATRTLAFRASSHNEQFF. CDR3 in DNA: TGTGCCACCCGAACCTTAGCCTTTAGGGCTAGCAGCCACAATGAGCAGTTCTTC.

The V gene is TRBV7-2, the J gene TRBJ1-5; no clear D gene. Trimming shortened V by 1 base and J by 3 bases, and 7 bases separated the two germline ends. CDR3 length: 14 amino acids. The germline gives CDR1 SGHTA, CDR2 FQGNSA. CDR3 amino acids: CASSLDRNNQPQHF. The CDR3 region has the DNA TGTGCCAGCAGCTTAGACAGAAACAATCAGCCCCAGCATTTT.

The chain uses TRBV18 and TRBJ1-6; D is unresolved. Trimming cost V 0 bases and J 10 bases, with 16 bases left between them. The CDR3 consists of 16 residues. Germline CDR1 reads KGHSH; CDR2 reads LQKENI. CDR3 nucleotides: TGTGCCAGCTCACCACCCATCGGCGGAGGAGGCTCACCCCTCCACTTT. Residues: CASSPPIGGGGSPLHF.

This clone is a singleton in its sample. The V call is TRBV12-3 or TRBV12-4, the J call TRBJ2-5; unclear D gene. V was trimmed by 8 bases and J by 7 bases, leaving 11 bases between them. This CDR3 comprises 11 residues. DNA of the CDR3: TGTGCCAGCTCCCCCCGCGGGACCCAGTACTTC. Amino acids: CASSPRGTQYF.

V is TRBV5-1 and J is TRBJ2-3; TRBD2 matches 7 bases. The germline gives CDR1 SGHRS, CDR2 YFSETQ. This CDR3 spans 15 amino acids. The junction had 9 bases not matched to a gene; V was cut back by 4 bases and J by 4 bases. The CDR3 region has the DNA TGCGCCAGCAGCCCTACCGTTGGGGGGGCAGATACGCAGTATTTT. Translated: CASSPTVGGADTQYF.

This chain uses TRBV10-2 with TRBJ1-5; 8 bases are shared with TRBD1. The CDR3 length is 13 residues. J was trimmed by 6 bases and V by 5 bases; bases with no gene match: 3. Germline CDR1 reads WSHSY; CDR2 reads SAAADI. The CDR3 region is CASSQGAAQPQHF. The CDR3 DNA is TGCGCCAGCAGTCAGGGGGCGGCTCAGCCCCAGCATTTT.

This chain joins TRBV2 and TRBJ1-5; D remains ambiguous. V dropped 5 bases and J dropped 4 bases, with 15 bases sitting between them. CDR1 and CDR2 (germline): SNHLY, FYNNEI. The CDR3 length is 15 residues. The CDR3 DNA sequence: TGTGCCAGCAGTTCTAGAATGTCAGTGAATCAGCCCCAGCATTTT. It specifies CASSSRMSVNQPQHF.